This T cell receptor (beta chain) was obtained from a study of response to subunit inactivated influenza vaccine. Between the trimmed V and J ends, which lost 6 bases and 0 bases, there was a span of 9 bases. The CDR3 is 13 amino acids. Germline V CDR1 and CDR2: DFQATT, SNEGSKA (reference sequence). MiXCR, run by TCRdb on the RT-PCR reads, gives a single entry per CDR3 protein. Here the sample spans 500,000 to 600,000 distinct CDR3 sequences, over 9% being singletons. These data are also associated with another study on T cells expressing NK-cell markers. From that study: Synthesis of TCR beta cDNA relied on 5'RACE template switching carrying UMIs. Most of the eight sequenced donors were HCMV-seropositive; one was seronegative.

This clonotype was obtained from a man aged 45-65 years who received an inactivated influenza vaccine. This chain uses TRBV20-1 with TRBJ1-5; D remains unclear. Sequencing was performed on PBMCs from blood, taken on the day of vaccination. The CDR3 coding sequence is TGCAGTGCAAGATGGGATAGCAATCAGCCCCAGCATTTT. This codes for CSARWDSNQPQHF.